These 25 T cell receptor beta chains originate from one sample sequenced in a study of CD8 T cells in Susac syndrome. Random hexamers primed reverse transcription of about 0.45 to 1 ug RNA. One entry per CDR3 protein, called by TCRdb with MiXCR from the immunoSEQ multiplex PCR reads. The profile covers about 430,000 distinct CDR3 sequences, with around 83% appearing a single time and 0.09% to 0.15% taken by the ten largest. The sequenced sample consisted of CD8+ T cells from PBMCs. The receptors come from a human donor with multiple sclerosis.

The genes are TRBV29-1 and TRBJ1-2; 10 positions agree with TRBD1. The J segment lost 3 bases and the V segment lost 4 bases, leaving 5 bases of the junction unmatched. Germline CDR1 and CDR2: SQVTM and ANQGSEA. The CDR3 totals 14 residues. The CDR3 region is CSVGGQGEDYGYTF. In nucleotides, the CDR3 is TGCAGCGTTGGCGGACAGGGGGAGGACTATGGCTACACCTTC.

The chain joins TRBV18 to TRBJ2-3; D gene ambiguous. This CDR3 contains 13 residues. CDR1 KGHSH and CDR2 LQKENI come from the germline V gene. The V gene lost 3 bases and the J gene lost 2 bases, with 6 bases spanning the gap. CDR3 bases: TGTGCCAGCTCACCCCCCTACACAGATACGCAGTATTTT. It codes for CASSPPYTDTQYF.

The chain has TRBV6-6 and TRBJ2-7; D possibly corresponds to TRBD2 (7 bases). Germline assignment: CDR1 MNHNY and CDR2 SVGAGI (reference sequence). The ends were cut back, 8 bases at V and 5 bases at J, with 22 bases in the middle. The CDR3 contains 15 residues. DNA of the CDR3: TGTGCCAGCTTTACTCGGGCGGGGGCCCGGGACGAGCAGTACTTC. Translation: CASFTRAGARDEQYF.

This clonotype was observed a few times. V usage is TRBV6-5 and J usage is TRBJ2-1, with 12 nucleotides matching TRBD1. Germline V gene data show CDR1 as MNHEY and CDR2 as SVGAGI. CDR3 size: 20 residues. V lost 3 bases, J lost 2 bases, and 14 bases stayed unmatched. The DNA for the CDR3 is TGTGCCAGCAGTTATTCTCCGGGACAGGGGGCGTCGGGTCCCTACAATGAGCAGTTCTTC. Its translation: CASSYSPGQGASGPYNEQFF.

The chain employs TRBV5-5 and TRBJ2-1; weak D call: TRBD1 (5 bases). Looked up from germline, CDR1 is SGHKS and CDR2 is YYEKEE (reference sequence). CDR3 length: 13 amino acids. V was clipped by 4 bases and J by 6 bases, with 11 bases between them. CDR3 sequence: CASSLTDPNEQFF. The CDR3 DNA sequence: TGTGCCAGCAGCCTGACAGATCCCAATGAGCAGTTCTTC.

This clonotype was seen more than once but under ten times. V and J are TRBV27 and TRBJ1-3; perhaps TRBD1 as D (6 bases). This CDR3 comprises 13 residues. Germline V gene lookup returns CDR1 MNHEY and CDR2 SMNVEV (reference sequence). The V and J ends lost 6 bases and 2 bases respectively, with 8 bases between them. This chain's CDR3 is CASSSGAGNTIYF. CDR3 DNA: TGTGCCAGCAGCTCAGGGGCTGGAAACACCATATATTTT.

This chain links TRBV6-1 with TRBJ1-5; 10 nucleotides line up with TRBD1. Germline lookup yields CDR1 MNHNS and CDR2 SASEGT. Losses at the gene ends were 3 bases for V and 7 bases for J; bases not matched to a gene: 6. The CDR3 length is 15 residues. The CDR3 reads CASSDLTGGGQPQHF. The CDR3 nucleotides are TGTGCCAGCAGTGATTTGACAGGGGGCGGCCAGCCCCAGCATTTT.

CDR3 nucleotides: TGTGCCAGCAGCTTAGCGCAGGGGCTGAAGGGCAATCAGCCCCAGCATTTT. It codes for CASSLAQGLKGNQPQHF. The chain employs TRBV7-8 and TRBJ1-5; TRBD1 might be the D (6 bases). Trimming took off 0 bases at V and 2 bases at J, with 14 bases between the two ends. The CDR3 has 17 amino acids. The germline V gene has CDR1 SGHVS and CDR2 FQNEAQ.

The rearrangement joins TRBV6-1 to TRBJ1-2; D remains unclear. Germline-derived CDR1 and CDR2 are MNHNS and SASEGT. The CDR3 contains 15 residues. The germline V and J ends were trimmed by 6 bases and 0 bases, with 14 bases remaining between them. The CDR3 region has the DNA TGTGCCAGCAGACCTGAGGGCAGGCCTAACTATGGCTACACCTTC. Translating it yields CASRPEGRPNYGYTF.

The V gene is TRBV11-2, the J gene TRBJ1-5; TRBD1 might be the D (5 bases). With 2 bases removed from V and 4 bases from J, the gap between germline ends came to 12 bases. Germline V gives CDR1 SGHAT, CDR2 FQNNGV. CDR3 length equals 15 residues. The chain's CDR3 is CASSLNPAGNQPQHF. DNA for the CDR3: TGTGCCAGCAGCTTAAATCCGGCAGGGAATCAGCCCCAGCATTTT.

The chain links TRBV5-6 to TRBJ2-1; the match to TRBD1 covers 7 bases. The germline CDR1 and CDR2 sequences are SGHDT and YYEEEE. The CDR3 covers 14 residues. J was trimmed by 8 bases and V by 0 bases; bases with no gene match: 5. DNA for the CDR3: TGTGCCAGCAGCTTGGGACAGGGTTGGGATGAGCAGTTCTTC. Protein sequence: CASSLGQGWDEQFF.

The chain couples TRBV6-1 to TRBJ2-3; 10 bases map to TRBD2. The germline V gene encodes CDR1 MNHNS and CDR2 SASEGT. This CDR3 region has 17 residues. After removal of 5 bases from V and 2 bases from J, the junction contained 10 bases not matched to a gene. The CDR3 DNA is TGTGCCAGCAGTAAGTCTCCCGGACTAGCGGTCACAGATACGCAGTATTTT. It specifies CASSKSPGLAVTDTQYF.

The chain combines TRBV10-3 with TRBJ1-1, with a possible D match to TRBD1 (5 bases). Germline CDR1 and CDR2: ENHRY and SYGVKD. CDR3 length: 15 amino acids. Trimming shortened V by 3 bases and J by 0 bases, and 11 bases separated the two germline ends. CDR3 sequence (DNA): TGTGCCATCAGTGAAAAGACAGCCGTGAACACTGAAGCTTTCTTT. It specifies CAISEKTAVNTEAFF.

The rearrangement uses TRBV19 and TRBJ1-2; D might be TRBD1 (6 bases). The CDR3 is 12 amino acids. V lost 7 bases and J 4 bases, leaving 10 bases between the germline ends. CDR1 and CDR2 from the germline V gene are LNHDA and SQIVND (reference sequence). Here the CDR3 DNA reads TGTGCCAGTACCCCGGACAGCTATGGCTACACCTTC. Amino acid sequence: CASTPDSYGYTF. The variable domain in full, completed from reference TRBV19 and TRBJ1-2, reads DGGITQSPKYLFRKEGQNVTLSCEQNLNHDAMYWYRQDPGQGLRLIYYSQIVNDFQKGDIAEGYSVSREKKESFPLTVTSAQKNPTAFYLCASTPDSYGYTFGSGTRLTVV.

The V call is TRBV20-1, the J call TRBJ2-5; 12 nucleotides align to TRBD2. The V gene's germline CDR1 is DFQATT and CDR2 SNEGSKA (reference sequence). The CDR3 totals 19 residues. Germline trimming cut 0 bases from V and 2 bases from J; bases unmatched to any gene: 13. The CDR3 nucleotides are TGCAGTGCTAGAGATGAATTTGGTCGGACTAGCGGGGAACAAGAGACCCAGTACTTC. Its protein is CSARDEFGRTSGEQETQYF.

The chain combines TRBV5-1 with TRBJ2-3; perhaps TRBD1 as D (5 bases). The CDR3 has 13 residues. Germline loops: CDR1 SGHRS, CDR2 YFSETQ. V shed 7 bases and J shed 0 bases, with 9 bases lying between them. CDR3 loop: CASGAESTDTQYF. The DNA of the CDR3 is TGCGCCAGCGGGGCAGAGAGCACAGATACGCAGTATTTT.

J is TRBJ2-2 and V is TRBV5-1; D perhaps matches TRBD2 (6 bases). The CDR3 contains 15 residues. Trimming shortened V by 4 bases and J by 0 bases, and 10 bases separated the two germline ends. CDR1 is SGHRS, CDR2 YFSETQ, per germline. The CDR3 spells CASSEGLSNTGELFF. The CDR3 DNA reads as TGCGCCAGCAGCGAGGGACTGTCGAACACCGGGGAGCTGTTTTTT.

This chain uses TRBV7-9 with TRBJ2-6; D unresolved. Germline CDR1 and CDR2: SEHNR and FQNEAQ (reference sequence). This CDR3 comprises 16 residues. V lost 4 bases, J lost 1 base, and 11 bases lay in between. CDR3 DNA: TGTGCCAGCAGCTCCTACGTGGCATCTGGGGCCAACGTCCTGACTTTC. Translating it yields CASSSYVASGANVLTF.

V usage is TRBV12-1 and J usage is TRBJ1-3. TRBV12-1 is recorded as a pseudogene. The CDR3 runs 12 residues. CDR3 loop: CASNLLPNTIYF. The CDR3 nucleotides read TGTGCCAGCAACCTTCTACCGAACACCATATATTTT.

V gene TRBV10-3 combines with J gene TRBJ2-1, with TRBD2 as a possible D gene (6 bases). The germline gives CDR1 ENHRY, CDR2 SYGVKD. V was clipped by 5 bases and J by 2 bases, with 13 bases between them. CDR3 size: 15 residues. The CDR3 coding sequence is TGTGCCATCAGTCGCGCGCGGGAAGCCTACAATGAGCAGTTCTTC. It codes for CAISRAREAYNEQFF.

V and J are TRBV27 and TRBJ2-5; D gene ambiguous. CDR1 is MNHEY, CDR2 SMNVEV, per germline (reference sequence). This CDR3 comprises 17 residues. V lost 5 bases and J lost 2, with 21 bases in between. The CDR3: CASSPHPGNLMQETQYF. DNA of the CDR3: TGTGCCAGCAGTCCCCACCCCGGTAATCTAATGCAAGAGACCCAGTACTTC.

The chain links TRBV11-1 to TRBJ1-2, with D possibly TRBD1 on 5 matching bases. The CDR3 runs 15 residues. V lost 2 bases to trimming and J lost 8 bases, with 18 bases between them. CDR1 is SGHAT and CDR2 is FQDESV in the germline V gene (reference sequence). The CDR3 sequence: CASSLSPGNYRGYTF. The DNA for the CDR3 is TGTGCCAGCAGCTTATCCCCAGGGAACTATCGAGGCTACACCTTC.

This chain links TRBV30 with TRBJ1-1; 9 nucleotides align to TRBD1. This CDR3 spans 14 amino acids. Germline CDR1 and CDR2: GTSNPN and SVGIG (reference sequence). V dropped 2 bases and J dropped 3; count of bases not matched to a gene: 4. CDR3 region: CAWSRTGEYTEAFF. CDR3 coding DNA: TGTGCCTGGAGTAGGACAGGGGAGTACACTGAAGCTTTCTTT.

The sample holds a few counts of this clonotype. V is TRBV5-6 and J is TRBJ1-2, with D unresolved. Germline values: CDR1 SGHDT, CDR2 YYEEEE. CDR3 length: 17 residues. V gave up 0 bases and J gave up 0 bases, with 15 bases separating them. The CDR3 sequence: CASSLAVPGISNYGYTF. DNA of the CDR3: TGTGCCAGCAGCTTGGCAGTACCGGGGATATCTAACTATGGCTACACCTTC.

This chain uses TRBV4-1 with TRBJ2-5; D is uncertain. The CDR3 is made up of 15 amino acids. The V end was cut by 0 bases, the J end by 3 bases, with 11 bases between. From germline, CDR1 is MGHRA and CDR2 YSYEKL. CDR3 in amino acids: CASSQERALKETQYF. CDR3 DNA sequence: TGCGCCAGCAGCCAAGAGAGAGCGTTAAAAGAGACCCAGTACTTC.